This T cell receptor beta chain was retrieved from a study of blood T cell repertoires in COVID-19. About the research overall: Italy, Spain and the United States were the sources of the convalescent and acute COVID-19 samples.

In this sample, this clone turned up once. As processed by the authors: Estimates of nucleated cell counts were drawn from the amplification of reference gene primers. Assay used: immunoSEQ multiplex PCR; TCRdb lists only in-frame clones, some missing. Clone size and V and J calls were adopted from that table, with D and trimming inferred from the DNA. This table holds around 300,000 clones, around four fifths found once. Trimming took off 5 bases at V and 9 bases at J, with 14 bases between the two ends. The V gene's germline CDR1 is ENHRY and CDR2 SYGVKD. CDR3 length equals 13 residues. The chain combines TRBV10-3 with TRBJ2-1, with D perhaps matching TRBD1 (5 bases). The source material was peripheral blood. This receptor was taken from a woman between 50 and 59 years old with active or convalescent COVID-19. CDR3 nucleotide sequence: TGTGCCATCAGTCTCAGGGAAGGCACTGAGCAGTTCTTC. This gives the protein CAISLREGTEQFF.